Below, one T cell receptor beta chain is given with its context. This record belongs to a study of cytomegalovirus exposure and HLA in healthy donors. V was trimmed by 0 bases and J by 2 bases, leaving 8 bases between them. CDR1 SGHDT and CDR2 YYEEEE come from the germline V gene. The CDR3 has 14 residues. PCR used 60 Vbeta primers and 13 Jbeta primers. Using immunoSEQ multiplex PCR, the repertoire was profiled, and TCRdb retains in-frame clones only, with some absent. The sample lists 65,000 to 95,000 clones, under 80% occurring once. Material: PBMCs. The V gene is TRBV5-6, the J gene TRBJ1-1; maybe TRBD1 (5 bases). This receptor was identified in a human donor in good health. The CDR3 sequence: CASSLGGGNTEAFF. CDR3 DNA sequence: TGTGCCAGCAGCTTGGGGGGGGGTAACACTGAAGCTTTCTTT.